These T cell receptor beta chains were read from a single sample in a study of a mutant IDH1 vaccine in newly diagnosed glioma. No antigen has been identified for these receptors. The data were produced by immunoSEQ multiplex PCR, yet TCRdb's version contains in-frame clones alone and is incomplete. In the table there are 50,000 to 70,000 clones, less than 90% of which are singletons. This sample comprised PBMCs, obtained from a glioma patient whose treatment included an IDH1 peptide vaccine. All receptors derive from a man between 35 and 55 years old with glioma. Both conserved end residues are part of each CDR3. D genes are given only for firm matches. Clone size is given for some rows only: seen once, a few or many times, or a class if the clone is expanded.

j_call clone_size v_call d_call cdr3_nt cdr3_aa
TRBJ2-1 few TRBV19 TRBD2 TGTGCCAGTGAATCCGGGACTAGCTTTGGCAATGAGCAGTTCTTC CASESGTSFGNEQFF
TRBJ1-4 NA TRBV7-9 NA TGTGCCAGCAGCCCAGGACAGACTTCAACTAATGAAAAACTGTTTTTT CASSPGQTSTNEKLFF
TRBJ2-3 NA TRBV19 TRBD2 TGTGCCAGTAGTGATGGGACTAGCGGTCAGGATACGCAGTATTTT CASSDGTSGQDTQYF
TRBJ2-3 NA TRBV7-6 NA TGTGCCAGCAGCTTAGGGCACCTAGATACGCAGTATTTT CASSLGHLDTQYF
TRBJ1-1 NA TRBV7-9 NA TGTGCCAGCAGTATAAGGACTGAAGCTTTCTTT CASSIRTEAFF
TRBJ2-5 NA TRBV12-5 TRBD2 TGTGCTAGTGGTTTGGTACTTCGGCTAGCGGGAGAAGAGACCCAGTACTTC CASGLVLRLAGEETQYF
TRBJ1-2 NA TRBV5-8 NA TGTGCCAGCGGTCAAACAGGGCCCTATGGCTACACCTTC CASGQTGPYGYTF
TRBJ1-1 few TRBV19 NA TGTGCCAGTAGCACTGGGGGAAACACTGAAGCTTTCTTT CASSTGGNTEAFF
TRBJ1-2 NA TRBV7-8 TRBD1 TGTGCCAGCAGCTTAGGGGTCAGGGGGCCTAACTATGGCTACACCTTC CASSLGVRGPNYGYTF
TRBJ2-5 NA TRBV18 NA TGTGCCAGCTCACCACAGCCGGGTGAGACCCAGTACTTC CASSPQPGETQYF
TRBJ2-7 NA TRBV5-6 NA TGTGCCAGCAGCTTGATCGGTTTTGAGCAGTACTTC CASSLIGFEQYF
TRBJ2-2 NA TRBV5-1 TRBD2 TGCGCCAGCAGCTCGGGACTAGCGGGAGACATCGGGGAGCTGTTTTTT CASSSGLAGDIGELFF
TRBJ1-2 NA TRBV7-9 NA TGTGCCAGCAGCTTACCCCAGGAGGGGGGGGGCTACACCTTC CASSLPQEGGGYTF
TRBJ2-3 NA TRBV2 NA TGTGCCAGCAGTGTACGAGATGATACGCAGTATTTT CASSVRDDTQYF
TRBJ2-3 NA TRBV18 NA TGTGCCAGCTCATTCGCGATAAGCACAGATACGCAGTATTTT CASSFAISTDTQYF
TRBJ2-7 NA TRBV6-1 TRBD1 TGTGCCAGCAGATCGGACAGGGGGGACGAGCAGTACTTC CASRSDRGDEQYF
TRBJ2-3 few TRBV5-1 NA TGCGCCAGCAGCTTGGGGGGGGTTGGCACAGATACGCAGTATTTT CASSLGGVGTDTQYF
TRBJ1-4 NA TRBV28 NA TGTGCCAGCAGGGGCGGGAGTGAAAAACTGTTTTTT CASRGGSEKLFF
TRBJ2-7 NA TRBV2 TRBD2 TGTGCCAGCAGCGGACTAGCGGGACGCTCCTACGAGCAGTACTTC CASSGLAGRSYEQYF
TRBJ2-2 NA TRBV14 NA TGTGCCAGCACCCATCGGGAAGGGGAGCTGTTTTTT CASTHREGELFF
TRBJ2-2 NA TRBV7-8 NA TGTGCCAGCAGCTTAGTTGTGGCATACGGCAAACCCGGGGAGCTGTTTTTT CASSLVVAYGKPGELFF
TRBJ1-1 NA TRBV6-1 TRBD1 TGTGCCAGCAGCTACACAGGGGGCACTGAAGCTTTCTTT CASSYTGGTEAFF
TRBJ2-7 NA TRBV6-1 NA TGTGCCAGCAGTGAATGGTACGAGCAGTACTTC CASSEWYEQYF